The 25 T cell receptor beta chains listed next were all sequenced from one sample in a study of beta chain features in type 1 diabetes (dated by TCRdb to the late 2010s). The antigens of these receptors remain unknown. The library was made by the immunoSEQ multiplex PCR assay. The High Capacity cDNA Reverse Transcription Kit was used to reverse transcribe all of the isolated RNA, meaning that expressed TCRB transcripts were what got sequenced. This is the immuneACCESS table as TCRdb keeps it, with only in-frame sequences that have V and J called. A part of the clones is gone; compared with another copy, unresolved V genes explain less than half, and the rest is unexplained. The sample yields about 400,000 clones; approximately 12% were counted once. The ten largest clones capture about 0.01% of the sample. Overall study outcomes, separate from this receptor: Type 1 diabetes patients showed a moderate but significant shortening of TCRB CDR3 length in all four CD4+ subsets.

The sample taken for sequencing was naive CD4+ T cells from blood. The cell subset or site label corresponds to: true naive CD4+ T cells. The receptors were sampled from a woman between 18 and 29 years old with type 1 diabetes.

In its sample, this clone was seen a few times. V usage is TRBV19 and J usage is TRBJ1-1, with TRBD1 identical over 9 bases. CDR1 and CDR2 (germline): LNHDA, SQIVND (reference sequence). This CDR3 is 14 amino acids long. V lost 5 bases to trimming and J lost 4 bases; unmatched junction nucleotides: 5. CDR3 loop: CASSVGQGRTEAFF. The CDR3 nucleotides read TGTGCCAGTAGTGTTGGACAGGGGCGCACTGAAGCTTTCTTT.

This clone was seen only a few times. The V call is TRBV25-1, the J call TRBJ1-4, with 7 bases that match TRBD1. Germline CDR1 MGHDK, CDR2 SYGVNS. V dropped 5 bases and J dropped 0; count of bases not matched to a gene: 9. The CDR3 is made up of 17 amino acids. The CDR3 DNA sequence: TGTGCCAGCAGTCCTCCGACAGGGACCTCAACTAATGAAAAACTGTTTTTT. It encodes CASSPPTGTSTNEKLFF.

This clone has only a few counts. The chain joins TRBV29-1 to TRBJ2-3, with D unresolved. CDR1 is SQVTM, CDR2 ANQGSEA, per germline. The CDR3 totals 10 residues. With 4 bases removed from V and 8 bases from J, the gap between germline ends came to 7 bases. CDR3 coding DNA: TGCAGCGTTGTTTCCGGTACGCAGTATTTT. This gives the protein CSVVSGTQYF.

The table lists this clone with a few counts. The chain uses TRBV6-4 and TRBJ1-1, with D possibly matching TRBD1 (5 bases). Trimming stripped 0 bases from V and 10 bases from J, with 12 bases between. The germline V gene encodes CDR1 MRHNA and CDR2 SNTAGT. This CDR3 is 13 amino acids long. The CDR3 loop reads CASSDSAGRAAFF. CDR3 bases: TGTGCCAGCAGTGACTCGGCAGGGCGAGCAGCTTTCTTT.

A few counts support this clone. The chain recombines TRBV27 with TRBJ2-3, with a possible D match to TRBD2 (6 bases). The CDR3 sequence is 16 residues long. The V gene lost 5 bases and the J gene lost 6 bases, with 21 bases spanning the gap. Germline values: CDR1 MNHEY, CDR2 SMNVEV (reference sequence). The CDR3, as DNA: TGTGCCAGCAGTCTTCGCCGGGACTCCAAAGGGGATACGCAGTATTTT. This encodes CASSLRRDSKGDTQYF.

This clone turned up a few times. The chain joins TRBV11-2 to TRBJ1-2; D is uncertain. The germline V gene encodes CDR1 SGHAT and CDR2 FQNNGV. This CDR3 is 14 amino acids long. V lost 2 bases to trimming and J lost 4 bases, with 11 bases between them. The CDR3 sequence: CASSLTPEVYGYTF. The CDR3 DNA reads TGTGCCAGCAGCTTAACCCCAGAAGTCTATGGCTACACCTTC. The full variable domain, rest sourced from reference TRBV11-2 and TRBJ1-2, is EAGVAQSPRYKIIEKRQSVAFWCNPISGHATLYWYQQILGQGPKLLIQFQNNGVVDDSQLPKDRFSAERLKGVDSTLKIQPAKLEDSAVYLCASSLTPEVYGYTFGSGTRLTVV.

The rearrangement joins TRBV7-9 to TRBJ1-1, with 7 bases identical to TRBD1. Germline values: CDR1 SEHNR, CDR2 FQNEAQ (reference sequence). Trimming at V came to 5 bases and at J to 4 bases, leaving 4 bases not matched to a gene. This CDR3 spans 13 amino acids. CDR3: CASSPQGVTEAFF. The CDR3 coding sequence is TGTGCCAGCAGCCCGCAGGGGGTCACTGAAGCTTTCTTT.

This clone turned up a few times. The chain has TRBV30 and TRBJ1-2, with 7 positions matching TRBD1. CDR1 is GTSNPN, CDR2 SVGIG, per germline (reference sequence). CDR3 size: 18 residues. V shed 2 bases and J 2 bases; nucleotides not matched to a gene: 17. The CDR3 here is CAWSSLGSDPQGNYGYTF. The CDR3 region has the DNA TGTGCCTGGAGTTCTCTGGGGTCGGACCCACAGGGGAACTATGGCTACACCTTC.

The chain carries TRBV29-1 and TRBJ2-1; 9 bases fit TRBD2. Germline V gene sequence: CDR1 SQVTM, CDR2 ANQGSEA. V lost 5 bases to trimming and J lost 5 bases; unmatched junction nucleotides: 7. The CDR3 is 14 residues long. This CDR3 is CSVQPSGANNEQFF. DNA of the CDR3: TGCAGCGTTCAGCCTAGCGGGGCAAACAATGAGCAGTTCTTC.

In DNA, the CDR3 is TGTGCCTGGAGCCCGAGCGGGAGATACAATGAGCAGTTCTTC. Residues: CAWSPSGRYNEQFF. The V gene is TRBV30, the J gene TRBJ2-1; 8 bases are shared with TRBD2. CDR3 length equals 14 residues. The ends lost 3 bases at V and 4 bases at J; junction bases unmatched: 5. Germline CDR1 reads GTSNPN; CDR2 reads SVGIG (reference sequence).

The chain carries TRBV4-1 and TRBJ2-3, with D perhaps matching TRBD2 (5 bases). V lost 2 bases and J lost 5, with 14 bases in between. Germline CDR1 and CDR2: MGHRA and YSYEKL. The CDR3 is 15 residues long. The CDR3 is CASSQLAGRGDTQYF. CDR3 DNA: TGCGCCAGCAGCCAATTGGCGGGCCGGGGAGATACGCAGTATTTT.

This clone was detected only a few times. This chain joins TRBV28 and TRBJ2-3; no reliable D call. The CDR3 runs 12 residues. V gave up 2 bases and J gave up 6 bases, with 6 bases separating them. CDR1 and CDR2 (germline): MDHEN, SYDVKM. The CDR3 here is CASSLVTDTQYF. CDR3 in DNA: TGTGCCAGCAGTTTAGTGACTGATACGCAGTATTTT.

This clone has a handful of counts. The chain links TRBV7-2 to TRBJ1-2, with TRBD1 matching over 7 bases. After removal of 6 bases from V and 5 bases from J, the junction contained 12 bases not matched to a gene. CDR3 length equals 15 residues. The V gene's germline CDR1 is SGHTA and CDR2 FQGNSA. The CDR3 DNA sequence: TGTGCCAGCAGTCAGGGCGACAGGGAGACGTATGGCTACACCTTC. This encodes CASSQGDRETYGYTF. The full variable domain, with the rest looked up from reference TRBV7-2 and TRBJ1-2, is GAGVSQSPSNKVTEKGKDVELRCDPISGHTALYWYRQSLGQGLEFLIYFQGNSAPDKSGLPSDRFSAERTGGSVSTLTIQRTQQEDSAVYLCASSQGDRETYGYTFGSGTRLTVV.

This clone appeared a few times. The CDR3 region is CASSIERSYGYTF. The CDR3 coding sequence is TGTGCCAGTAGTATAGAGCGGAGCTATGGCTACACCTTC. This sequence joins TRBV19 and TRBJ1-2; no clear D gene. Germline CDR1 is LNHDA and CDR2 is SQIVND (reference sequence). The V and J ends lost 0 bases and 4 bases respectively, with 6 bases between them. The CDR3 runs to 13 residues.

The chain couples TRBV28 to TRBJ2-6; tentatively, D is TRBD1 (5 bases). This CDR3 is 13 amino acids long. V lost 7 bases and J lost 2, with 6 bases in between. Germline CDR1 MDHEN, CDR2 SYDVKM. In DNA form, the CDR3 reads TGTGCCAGCACCAGGGCTGGGGCCAACGTCCTGACTTTC. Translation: CASTRAGANVLTF.

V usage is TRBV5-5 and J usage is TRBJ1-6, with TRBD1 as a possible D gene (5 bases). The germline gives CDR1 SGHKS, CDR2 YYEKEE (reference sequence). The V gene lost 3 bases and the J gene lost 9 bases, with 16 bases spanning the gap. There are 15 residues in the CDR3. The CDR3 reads CASSSTDSHLSPLHF. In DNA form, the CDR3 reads TGTGCCAGCAGCTCCACAGACAGTCACCTTTCACCCCTCCACTTT.

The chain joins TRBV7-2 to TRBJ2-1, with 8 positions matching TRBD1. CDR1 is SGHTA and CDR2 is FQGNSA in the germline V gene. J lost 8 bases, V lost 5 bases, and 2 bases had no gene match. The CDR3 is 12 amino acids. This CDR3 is CASSPTGDEQFF. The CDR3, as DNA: TGTGCCAGCAGCCCGACAGGGGATGAGCAGTTCTTC.

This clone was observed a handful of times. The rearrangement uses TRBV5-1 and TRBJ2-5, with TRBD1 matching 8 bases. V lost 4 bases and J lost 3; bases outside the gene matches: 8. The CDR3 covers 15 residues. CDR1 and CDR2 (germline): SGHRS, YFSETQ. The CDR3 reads CASSPPETGEETQYF. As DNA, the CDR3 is TGCGCCAGCAGCCCTCCGGAGACAGGGGAAGAGACCCAGTACTTC.

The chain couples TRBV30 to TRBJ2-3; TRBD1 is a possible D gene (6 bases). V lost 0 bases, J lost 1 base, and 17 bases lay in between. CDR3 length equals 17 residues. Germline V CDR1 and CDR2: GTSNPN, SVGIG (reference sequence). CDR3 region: CAWSVGRQASGTDTQYF. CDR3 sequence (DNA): TGTGCCTGGAGTGTGGGACGACAGGCTTCGGGCACAGATACGCAGTATTTT. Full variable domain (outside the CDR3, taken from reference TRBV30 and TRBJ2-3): SQTIHQWPATLVQPVGSPLSLECTVEGTSNPNLYWYRQAAGRGLQLLFYSVGIGQISSEVPQNLSASRPQDRQFILSSKKLLLSDSGFYLCAWSVGRQASGTDTQYFGPGTRLTVL.

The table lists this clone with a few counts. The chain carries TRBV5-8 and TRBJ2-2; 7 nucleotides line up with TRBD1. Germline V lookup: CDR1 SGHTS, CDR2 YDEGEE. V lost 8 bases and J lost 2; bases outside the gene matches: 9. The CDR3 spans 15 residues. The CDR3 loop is CASTGASLNTGELFF. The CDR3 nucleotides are TGTGCCAGTACAGGGGCCTCACTAAACACCGGGGAGCTGTTTTTT.

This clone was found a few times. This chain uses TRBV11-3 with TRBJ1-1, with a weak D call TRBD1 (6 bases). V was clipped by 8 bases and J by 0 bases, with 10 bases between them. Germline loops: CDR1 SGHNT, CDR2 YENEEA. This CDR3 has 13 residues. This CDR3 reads CASSGEMNTEAFF. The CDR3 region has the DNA TGTGCCAGCTCAGGGGAAATGAACACTGAAGCTTTCTTT. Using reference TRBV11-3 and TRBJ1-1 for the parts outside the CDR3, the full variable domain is EAGVVQSPRYKIIEKKQPVAFWCNPISGHNTLYWYLQNLGQGPELLIRYENEEAVDDSQLPKDRFSAERLKGVDSTLKIQPAELGDSAVYLCASSGEMNTEAFFGQGTRLTVV.

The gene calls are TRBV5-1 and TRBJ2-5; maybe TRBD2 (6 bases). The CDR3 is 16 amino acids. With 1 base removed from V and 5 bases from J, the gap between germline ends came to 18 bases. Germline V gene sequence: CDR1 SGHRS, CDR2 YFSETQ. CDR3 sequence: CASSLFGGSSLETQYF. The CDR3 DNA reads TGCGCCAGCAGCTTGTTCGGGGGATCCTCTCTGGAGACCCAGTACTTC.

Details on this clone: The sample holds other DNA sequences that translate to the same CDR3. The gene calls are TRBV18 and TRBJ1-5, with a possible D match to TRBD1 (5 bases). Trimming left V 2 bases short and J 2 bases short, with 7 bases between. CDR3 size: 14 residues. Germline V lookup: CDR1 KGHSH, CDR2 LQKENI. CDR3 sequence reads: CASSPSGGNQPQHF. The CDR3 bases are TGTGCCAGCTCACCATCGGGGGGCAATCAGCCCCAGCATTTT.

CDR3 in DNA: TGTGCCAGCAGCTCCGGACTAGCGGGACGGCAGTACTTC. This translates into CASSSGLAGRQYF. The rearrangement uses TRBV7-9 and TRBJ2-7; the match to TRBD2 covers 12 bases. J was trimmed by 9 bases and V by 4 bases; bases with no gene match: 4. Germline lookup yields CDR1 SEHNR and CDR2 FQNEAQ (reference sequence). The CDR3 has 13 amino acids.

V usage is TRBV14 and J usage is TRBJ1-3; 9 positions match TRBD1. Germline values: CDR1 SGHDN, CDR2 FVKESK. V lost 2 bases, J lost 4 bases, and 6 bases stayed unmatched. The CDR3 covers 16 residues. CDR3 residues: CASSQHRGLRGNTIYF. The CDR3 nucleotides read TGTGCCAGCAGCCAACACAGGGGGCTACGGGGAAACACCATATATTTT. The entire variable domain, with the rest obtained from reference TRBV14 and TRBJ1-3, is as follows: EAGVTQFPSHSVIEKGQTVTLRCDPISGHDNLYWYRRVMGKEIKFLLHFVKESKQDESGMPNNRFLAERTGGTYSTLKVQPAELEDSGVYFCASSQHRGLRGNTIYFGEGSWLTVV.